The T cell receptor beta chain described here comes from a study of long-term antiretroviral therapy in people with HIV. Researchers ran immunoSEQ v3.0 at survey level. TCRdb's table, derived via immunoSEQ multiplex PCR, lists solely in-frame clones and lacks some. This sample has approximately 17,000 clones, with about 89% found just once. Germline V gene sequence: CDR1 LGHNA, CDR2 YSLEER. Trimming took off 1 base at V and 1 base at J, with 9 bases between the two ends. This CDR3 is 15 amino acids long. The receptor was isolated from a woman aged 40-49 years with HIV. Sequencing used unsorted PBMCs, obtained 0.6 years after starting antiretroviral therapy. The chain employs TRBV4-3 and TRBJ2-3; D is uncertain. Here the CDR3 reads CASSQVLRGTDTQYF. As DNA, the CDR3 is TGCGCCAGCAGCCAAGTGTTACGGGGCACAGATACGCAGTATTTT.